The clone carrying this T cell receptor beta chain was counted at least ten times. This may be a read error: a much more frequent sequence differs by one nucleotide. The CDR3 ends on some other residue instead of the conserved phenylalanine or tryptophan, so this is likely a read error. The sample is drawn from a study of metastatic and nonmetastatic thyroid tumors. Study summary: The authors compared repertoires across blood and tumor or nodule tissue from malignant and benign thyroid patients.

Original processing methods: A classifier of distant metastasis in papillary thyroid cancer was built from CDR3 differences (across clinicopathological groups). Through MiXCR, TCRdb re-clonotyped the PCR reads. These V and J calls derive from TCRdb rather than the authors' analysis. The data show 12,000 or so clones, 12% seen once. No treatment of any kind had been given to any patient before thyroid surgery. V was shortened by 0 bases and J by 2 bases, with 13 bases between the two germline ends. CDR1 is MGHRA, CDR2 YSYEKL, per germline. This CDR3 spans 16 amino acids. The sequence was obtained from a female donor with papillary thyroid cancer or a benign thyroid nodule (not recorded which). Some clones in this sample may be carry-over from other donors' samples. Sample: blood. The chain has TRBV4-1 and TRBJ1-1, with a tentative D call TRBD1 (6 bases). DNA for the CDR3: TGCGCCAGCAGCCAAGATCCGGGACACTTCAACACTGAAGCTTTCCTT. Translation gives CASSQDPGHFNTEAFL.